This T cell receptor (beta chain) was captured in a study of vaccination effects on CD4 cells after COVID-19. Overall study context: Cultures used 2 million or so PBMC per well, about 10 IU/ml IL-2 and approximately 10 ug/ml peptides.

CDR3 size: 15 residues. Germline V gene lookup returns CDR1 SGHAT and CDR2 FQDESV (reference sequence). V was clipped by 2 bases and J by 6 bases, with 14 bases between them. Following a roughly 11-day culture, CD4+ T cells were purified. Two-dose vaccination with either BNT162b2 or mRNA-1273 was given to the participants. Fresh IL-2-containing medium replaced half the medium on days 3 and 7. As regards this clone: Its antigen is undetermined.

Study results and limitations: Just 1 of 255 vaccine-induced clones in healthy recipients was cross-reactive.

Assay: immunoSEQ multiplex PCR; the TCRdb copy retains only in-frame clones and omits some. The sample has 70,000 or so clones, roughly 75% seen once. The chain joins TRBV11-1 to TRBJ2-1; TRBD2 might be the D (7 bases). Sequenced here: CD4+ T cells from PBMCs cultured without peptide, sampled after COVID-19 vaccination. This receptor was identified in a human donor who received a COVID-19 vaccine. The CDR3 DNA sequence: TGTGCCAGCAGCTTATGGGGGGGCGGGAGCAATGAGCAGTTCTTC. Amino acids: CASSLWGGGSNEQFF.